This T cell receptor (beta chain) emerged from a study of blood T cells in healthy people across ages. Study information: About one barcoded beta molecule per two T cells came from capture by template switching. Study results and limitations: Strongly correlated with naive T cell percentage was TCR beta diversity.

Points on this clonotype: Its antigen is unidentified.

Together with a sample-barcoded 5' primer, a J-beta primer mix was included in a second PCR lasting about 6 to 12 cycles. TCRdb reprocessed the 5' RACE reads with MiXCR, giving one entry per CDR3 protein. The data show just over 1 million distinct CDR3 sequences, with more than 35% seen just once and over 15% held by the top ten. The germline V gene has CDR1 ENHRY and CDR2 SYGVKD. V gave up 6 bases and J gave up 0 bases, with 28 bases separating them. There are 20 residues in the CDR3. Researchers collected approximately 9.9 milliliters of peripheral blood from every single donor. Extraction of total RNA produced a minimum of 5 micrograms from each sample.

Material: blood. The chain links TRBV10-3 to TRBJ2-3; D not certain. The source is a woman aged 60-75 years in good health. The CDR3 loop is CAISELWVARSSSSTDTQYF. For the CDR3, the DNA is TGTGCCATCAGCGAATTATGGGTAGCAAGGTCTTCTTCTAGCACAGATACGCAGTATTTT.